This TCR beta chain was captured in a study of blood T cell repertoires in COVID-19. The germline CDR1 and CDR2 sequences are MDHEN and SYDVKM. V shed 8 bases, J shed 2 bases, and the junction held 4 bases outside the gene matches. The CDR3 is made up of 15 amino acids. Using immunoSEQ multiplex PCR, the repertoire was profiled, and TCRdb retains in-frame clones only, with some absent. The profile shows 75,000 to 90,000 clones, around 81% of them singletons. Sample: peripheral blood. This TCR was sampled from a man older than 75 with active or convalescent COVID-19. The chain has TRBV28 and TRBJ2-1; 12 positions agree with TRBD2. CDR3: CASPPSGGAYNEQFF. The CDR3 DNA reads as TGTGCCAGCCCTCCTAGCGGGGGGGCCTACAATGAGCAGTTCTTC.